This note documents a single T cell receptor beta chain sequence. The data are from a study of shared T cell receptors in the human thymus. The method was immunoSEQ multiplex PCR; TCRdb's version includes in-frame clones alone and lacks a portion of them. The sample shows roughly 410,000 clones, over 90% of them seen only once. The CDR3 spans 16 residues. Trimming cost V 1 base and J 6 bases, with 19 bases left between them. In germline, CDR1 is LGHNA, CDR2 YNFKEQ. This chain links TRBV4-2 with TRBJ2-7; no definite D call. The clonotype originates from a human donor. The material sequenced was thymocytes. The CDR3 DNA follows: TGTGCCAGCAGCCAAGGAACAAAACCCCGCTTACTCGAGCAGTACTTC. Translating it yields CASSQGTKPRLLEQYF.